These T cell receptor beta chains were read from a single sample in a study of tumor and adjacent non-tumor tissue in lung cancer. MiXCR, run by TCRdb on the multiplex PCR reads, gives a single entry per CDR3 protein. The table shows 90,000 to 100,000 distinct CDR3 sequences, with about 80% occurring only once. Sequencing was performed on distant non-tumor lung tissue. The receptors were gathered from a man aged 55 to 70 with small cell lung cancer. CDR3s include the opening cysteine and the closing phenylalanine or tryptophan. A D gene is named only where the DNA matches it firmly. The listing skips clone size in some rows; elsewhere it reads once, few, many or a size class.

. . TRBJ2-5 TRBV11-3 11 CARSLLETQYF TGTGCCAGGAGCTTACTAGAGACCCAGTATTTC
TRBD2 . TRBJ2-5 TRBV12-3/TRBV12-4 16 CAGNLAAAGGLETQYF TGTGCCGGCAATTTGGCCGCTGCGGGAGGGCTGGAGACCCAGTACTTC
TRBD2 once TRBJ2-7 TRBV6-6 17 CASSSPDLAGDTYKQYF TGTGCCAGCAGTTCACCCGATTTAGCGGGAGACACCTATAAGCAGTACTTC
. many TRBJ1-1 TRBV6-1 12 CASMPSNTEAFF TGTGCCAGCATGCCATCGAACACTGAAGCTTTCTTT
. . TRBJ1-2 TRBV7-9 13 CAISQEGVDSYTF TGTGCCATCAGCCAAGAGGGGGTGGATAGCTACACCTTC
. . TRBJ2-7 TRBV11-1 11 CASSLSEEQYF TGTGCCAGCAGTCTAAGTGAGGAGCAGTACTTC
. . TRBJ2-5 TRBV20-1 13 CSGRGETTETHYF TGCAGTGGGCGCGGGGAGACTACAGAGACCCATTACTTC
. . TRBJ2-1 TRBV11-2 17 CASSLVTAQSHYDEQFF TGTGCCAGCAGCTTAGTGACAGCCCAGAGTCACTACGATGAGCAGTTCTTC
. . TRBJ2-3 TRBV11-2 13 CAGCSDWTDTQYF TGTGCCGGCTGCTCAGACTGGACAGATACGCAGTATTTT
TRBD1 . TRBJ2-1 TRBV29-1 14 CSVLGTGDENEQFF TGCAGCGTCTTGGGGACAGGGGATGAGAATGAGCAGTTCTTC
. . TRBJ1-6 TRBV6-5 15 CASRMRSDYNSPPHF TGTGCCAGCCGGATGCGGTCAGACTATAATTCACCCCCCCACTTT
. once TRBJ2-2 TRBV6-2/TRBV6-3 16 CASSLVPRSNTGELFF TGTGCCAGCAGTTTAGTTCCTAGGTCGAACACCGGGGAGCTGTTTTTT
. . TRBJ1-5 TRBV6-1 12 CTGSEPGAFYVF TGTACCGGCAGTGAGCCGGGGGCGTTCTACGTATTT
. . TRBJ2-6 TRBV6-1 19 CASSLLSRASSAGANALTF TGTGCCAGCAGCCTCCTGTCCCGGGCGAGTAGCGCTGGGGCCAACGCCCTGACTTTC
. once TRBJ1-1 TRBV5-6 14 CASSLGQLNTGAFF TGTGCCAGCAGCTTGGGACAGCTTAACACTGGAGCTTTCTTC
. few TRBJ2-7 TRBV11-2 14 CASSLEIGGYEQCF TGTGCCAGCAGCTTAGAAATAGGAGGGTACGAGCAGTGTTTC
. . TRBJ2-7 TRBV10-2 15 CTSNDRGGSNYEQYF TGCACCAGCAATGACAGAGGGGGAAGCAACTACGAGCAGTACTTC
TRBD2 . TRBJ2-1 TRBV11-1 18 CASSSELRTSGGGNGQFF TGTGCCAGCAGCTCAGAATTGAGGACTAGCGGGGGTGGTAATGGGCAGTTCTTC
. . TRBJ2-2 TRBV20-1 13 CSVQPSRGGELFF TGCAGTGTCCAGCCTAGCAGGGGCGGGGAACTGTTTTTT
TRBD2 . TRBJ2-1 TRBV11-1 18 CASSPESRTSGSGNEQFF TGTGCCAGTAGCCCAGAATCGAGGACTAGCGGTAGTGGTAATGAGCAGTTCTTC
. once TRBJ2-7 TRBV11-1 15 CASSSTGTGFYEQYF TGTGCCAGCAGTTCCACCGGGACGGGGTTTTACGAGCAGTACTTC
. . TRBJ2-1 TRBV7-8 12 CVSSTRVYEQFF TGTGTCAGCAGCACTCGGGTCTATGAGCAATTCTTC
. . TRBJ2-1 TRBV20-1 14 CSTGESSAYDEQFF TGCAGTACTGGGGAGTCGAGCGCCTACGATGAGCAGTTCTTC
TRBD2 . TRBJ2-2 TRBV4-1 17 CASSSRTSGTKTRELYF TGCGCCAGCAGCTCCCGGACTAGCGGGACGAAGACCAGGGAGCTGTATTTT
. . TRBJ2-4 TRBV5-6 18 CTSSLRPLGGTVKNIQYF TGTACCAGCAGCTTACGGCCCCTCGGCGGGACAGTGAAAAACATTCAGTACTTC
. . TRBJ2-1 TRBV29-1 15 CSGAPLLGYYSEPFF TGCAGCGGAGCCCCGTTGCTGGGGTATTACAGTGAGCCGTTCTTC
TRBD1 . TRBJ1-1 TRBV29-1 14 CSVEEDRMGTKAFF TGCAGTGTTGAGGAGGACAGGATGGGCACTAAAGCTTTCTTT
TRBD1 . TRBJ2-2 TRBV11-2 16 CVSSNSGQGDTGELFF TGTGTCAGCAGCAACTCGGGACAGGGAGACACCGGGGAGCTGTTTTTT
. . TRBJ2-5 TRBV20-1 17 CSAQDCWGHGEQETQYF TGCAGTGCTCAAGATTGCTGGGGACACGGGGAACAAGAGACCCAGTACTTC
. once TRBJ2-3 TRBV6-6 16 CASSYPSGGDQNTQYF TGTGCCAGCAGTTACCCTAGTGGGGGAGATCAAAATACGCAGTATTTT
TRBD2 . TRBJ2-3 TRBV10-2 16 CASCSTGLAGGGTQYF TGCGCCAGCTGTTCTACGGGACTAGCGGGAGGGGGTACGCAGTATTTT
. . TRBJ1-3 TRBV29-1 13 CIVGEGTVNTIYF TGCATCGTTGGGGAGGGTACTGTAAACACCATATATTTT
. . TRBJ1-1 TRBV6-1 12 CASGAWDTEAFF TGTGCCAGCGGTGCCTGGGACACTGAAGCATTCTTT